This T cell receptor (beta chain) derives from a study of response to subunit inactivated influenza vaccine. Study results and limitations: New T cells are recruited in small numbers by each seasonal influenza vaccination, according to the authors' suggestion.

About this clonotype itself: Its target is unknown.

TCRdb re-called the RT-PCR reads with MiXCR, one entry per CDR3 protein. The profile shows 250,000 to 350,000 distinct CDR3 sequences, around 20% of them singletons. This receptor was taken from a man between 50 and 69 years old who received an inactivated influenza vaccine. Source: PBMCs from blood, taken 21 months after vaccination.

The chain's CDR3 is CASSQVWDSSYEQYF. CDR3 bases: TGCGCCAGCAGCCAAGTTTGGGACAGCTCCTACGAGCAGTACTTC. This sequence joins TRBV4-3 and TRBJ2-7, with 7 bases lining up with TRBD1. V lost 1 base and J lost 0; bases outside the gene matches: 3. This CDR3 has 15 residues. The V gene's germline CDR1 is LGHNA and CDR2 YSLEER.